Each of the 11 T cell receptor beta chains below was sequenced from the same sample in a study of blood T cell repertoires in COVID-19. Generated by immunoSEQ multiplex PCR, the TCRdb table keeps only in-frame clones and is missing some. The sample holds over 200,000 clones; around 86% are singletons and the top ten take more than 8.5%. Sequenced material: PBMCs or T cells enriched from blood (not recorded which). The receptors come from a woman aged 50 to 60 with acute COVID-19.

The chain carries TRBV7-9 and TRBJ1-1; 7 nucleotides align to TRBD1. This CDR3 spans 16 amino acids. V was pared by 5 bases and J by 0 bases, with 9 bases of the junction left unmatched. The germline V gene encodes CDR1 SEHNR and CDR2 FQNEAQ (reference sequence). CDR3: CASSRQGRRMNTEAFF. In DNA, the CDR3 is TGTGCCAGCAGCCGACAGGGTAGGAGGATGAACACTGAAGCTTTCTTT.

This rearrangement joins TRBV11-2 to TRBJ1-4; D remains ambiguous. CDR1 and CDR2 (germline): SGHAT, FQNNGV. V lost 2 bases to trimming and J lost 1 base, with 5 bases between them. The CDR3 has 14 residues. CDR3 region: CASSLSLTNEKLFF. The CDR3 region has the DNA TGTGCCAGCAGCTTAAGCCTAACTAATGAAAAACTGTTTTTT.

This chain connects TRBV6-5 to TRBJ2-2; TRBD1 is a possible D gene (5 bases). CDR3 length: 14 residues. The V end was cut by 6 bases, the J end by 1 base, with 9 bases between. From germline, CDR1 is MNHEY and CDR2 SVGAGI. CDR3 nucleotides: TGTGCCAGCAGGACCCAGGGGAACACCGGGGAGCTGTTTTTT. This sequence encodes CASRTQGNTGELFF.

The chain joins TRBV12-3 or TRBV12-4 to TRBJ1-5; D is uncertain. V lost 5 bases to trimming and J lost 1 base, with 6 bases between them. The CDR3 contains 13 residues. CDR3 sequence: CASSEESNQPQHF. The CDR3 region has the DNA TGTGCCAGCAGTGAGGAGAGCAATCAGCCCCAGCATTTT.

V is TRBV5-1 and J is TRBJ2-7; 9 positions agree with TRBD2. Germline V CDR1 and CDR2: SGHRS, YFSETQ. The J segment lost 1 base and the V segment lost 4 bases, leaving 6 bases of the junction unmatched. The CDR3 covers 15 residues. CDR3: CASSPRLADSYEQYF. CDR3 nucleotide sequence: TGCGCCAGCAGCCCAAGACTAGCGGATTCCTACGAGCAGTACTTC. The whole variable domain, remainder taken from reference TRBV5-1 and TRBJ2-7, is KAGVTQTPRYLIKTRGQQVTLSCSPISGHRSVSWYQQTPGQGLQFLFEYFSETQRNKGNFPGRFSGRQFSNSRSEMNVSTLELGDSALYLCASSPRLADSYEQYFGPGTRLTVT.

The chain combines TRBV19 with TRBJ2-5, with a weak D call TRBD1 (5 bases). The V end lost 6 bases, the J end lost 4 bases, and 18 bases lay between the germline ends. CDR3 length: 15 residues. CDR1 and CDR2 from the germline V gene are LNHDA and SQIVND (reference sequence). The CDR3 bases are TGTGCCAGTAGCAAACAGTCAGGGTTTCTAGAGACCCAGTACTTC. Encoded protein: CASSKQSGFLETQYF.

In this sample, this clone turned up a few times. The chain uses TRBV29-1 and TRBJ2-6, with 9 bases matching TRBD2. With V trimmed by 7 bases and J by 1 base, 11 bases remained unmatched. Germline V lookup: CDR1 SQVTM, CDR2 ANQGSEA. CDR3 size: 17 residues. The CDR3 DNA is TGCAGCGCCGAGACTAGCGGCCGAGGGTCTGGGGCCAACGTCCTGACTTTC. Translation gives CSAETSGRGSGANVLTF.

The V gene is TRBV28, the J gene TRBJ1-2, with 8 nucleotides matching TRBD1. Unmatched junction bases numbered 9, after V lost 1 base and J lost 8 bases. CDR1 and CDR2 from the germline V gene are MDHEN and SYDVKM. CDR3 length: 15 residues. As DNA, the CDR3 is TGTGCCAGCAGTTTATCCCCAGGGGGCGTGCGGGGCTACACCTTC. Its protein is CASSLSPGGVRGYTF.

The chain recombines TRBV3-1 (or the pseudogene TRBV3-2) with TRBJ2-1; TRBD2 might be the D (6 bases). This CDR3 is 18 amino acids long. Between the trimmed V and J ends, which lost 5 bases and 0 bases, there was a span of 20 bases. Germline V gene lookup returns CDR1 LGHDT and CDR2 YNNKEL (reference sequence). The CDR3 here is CASSSTLGGKGSYNEQFF. In DNA form, the CDR3 reads TGTGCCAGCAGCTCCACCCTGGGCGGGAAAGGCTCCTACAATGAGCAGTTCTTC.

The V gene is TRBV19, the J gene TRBJ1-1; D remains ambiguous. CDR3 length: 14 amino acids. The ends were cut back, 1 base at V and 0 bases at J, with 6 bases in the middle. Germline lookup yields CDR1 LNHDA and CDR2 SQIVND (reference sequence). CDR3 amino acids: CASSIVTMNTEAFF. CDR3 DNA sequence: TGTGCCAGTAGTATAGTCACTATGAACACTGAAGCTTTCTTT.

V and J are TRBV27 and TRBJ2-1, with 9 bases that match TRBD2. This CDR3 contains 15 residues. Unmatched junction bases numbered 2, after V lost 3 bases and J lost 2 bases. Germline assignment: CDR1 MNHEY and CDR2 SMNVEV (reference sequence). The CDR3 protein is CASSLGLAPYNEQFF. The CDR3 coding sequence is TGTGCCAGCAGTTTGGGACTAGCCCCCTACAATGAGCAGTTCTTC.